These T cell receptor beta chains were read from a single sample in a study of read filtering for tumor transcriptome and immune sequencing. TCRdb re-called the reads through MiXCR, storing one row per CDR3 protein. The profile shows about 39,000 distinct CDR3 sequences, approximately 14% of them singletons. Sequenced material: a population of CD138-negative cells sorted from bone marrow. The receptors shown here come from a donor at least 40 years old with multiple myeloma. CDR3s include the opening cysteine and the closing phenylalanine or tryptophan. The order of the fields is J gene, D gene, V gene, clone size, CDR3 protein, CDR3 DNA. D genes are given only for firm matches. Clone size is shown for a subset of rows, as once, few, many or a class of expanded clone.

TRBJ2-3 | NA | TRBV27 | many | CASSSMGHTQYF | TGTGCCAGCAGTTCCATGGGACATACGCAGTATTTT
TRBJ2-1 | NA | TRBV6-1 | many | CASTEGTYNEQFF | TGTGCCAGCACGGAGGGTACCTACAATGAGCAGTTCTTC
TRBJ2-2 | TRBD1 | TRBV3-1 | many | CASRAGGTGELFF | TGTGCCAGCAGGGCAGGGGGCACCGGGGAGCTGTTTTTT
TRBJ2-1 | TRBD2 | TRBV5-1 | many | CASSWSSSGIHNEQFF | TGCGCCAGCAGCTGGTCCTCTAGCGGGATCCACAATGAGCAGTTCTTC
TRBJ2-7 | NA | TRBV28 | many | CASSLFGSGEQYF | TGTGCCAGCAGTTTATTTGGTTCTGGCGAGCAGTACTTC
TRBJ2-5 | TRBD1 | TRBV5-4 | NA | CASSLGGQGRGETQYF | TGTGCCAGCAGCTTGGGAGGACAGGGGCGAGGAGAGACCCAGTACTTC
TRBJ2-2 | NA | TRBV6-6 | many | CASSQVWGELFF | TGTGCCAGCAGTCAAGTCTGGGGGGAGCTGTTTTTT
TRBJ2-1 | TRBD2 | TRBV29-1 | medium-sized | CSVEIGGGRYNEQFF | TGCAGCGTTGAAATAGGCGGGGGGCGCTACAATGAGCAGTTCTTC
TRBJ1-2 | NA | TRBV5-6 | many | CASSYSGTRYGYTF | TGTGCCAGCAGCTATTCCGGGACAAGATATGGCTACACCTTC
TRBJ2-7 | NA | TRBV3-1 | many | CASSQTTERSSYEQYF | TGTGCCAGCAGCCAAACAACGGAGCGGAGCTCCTACGAGCAGTACTTC
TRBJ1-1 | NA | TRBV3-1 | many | CASSQEPSSRGGSEAFF | TGTGCCAGCAGCCAAGAGCCCTCTTCGCGGGGCGGCTCTGAAGCTTTCTTT
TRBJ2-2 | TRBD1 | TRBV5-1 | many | CASSLNQGEAGELFF | TGCGCCAGCAGCTTGAACCAGGGGGAAGCCGGGGAGCTGTTTTTT
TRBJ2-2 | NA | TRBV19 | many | CASSLFRIDSNTGELFF | TGTGCCAGTAGTCTCTTCCGAATCGACTCTAACACCGGGGAGCTGTTTTTT
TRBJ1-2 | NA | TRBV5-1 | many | CASSLEGTANYGYTF | TGCGCCAGCAGCTTGGAAGGGACTGCTAACTATGGCTACACCTTC
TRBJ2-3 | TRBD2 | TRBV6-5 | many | CASSSLSRRGDSDTQYF | TGTGCCAGCAGTAGCCTCTCCCGGCGGGGGGATTCTGATACGCAGTATTTT
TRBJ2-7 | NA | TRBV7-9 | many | CATLTISSYEQYF | TGTGCCACCCTCACTATAAGCTCCTACGAGCAGTACTTC
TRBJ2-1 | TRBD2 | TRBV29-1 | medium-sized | CSERLGTTNEQFF | TGCAGCGAGAGACTAGGGACTACAAATGAGCAGTTCTTC
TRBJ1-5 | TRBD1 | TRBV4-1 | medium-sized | CASSRGTGVINQPQHF | TGCGCCAGCAGCCGCGGTACAGGGGTTATCAATCAGCCCCAGCATTTT
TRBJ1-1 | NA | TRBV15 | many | CATSIGGRTEAFF | TGTGCCACCAGCATAGGGGGTCGTACTGAAGCTTTCTTT
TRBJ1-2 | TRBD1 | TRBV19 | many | CASSEQGADGYTF | TGTGCCAGTAGCGAGCAGGGGGCGGATGGCTACACCTTC
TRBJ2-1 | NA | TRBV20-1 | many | CSAEGRGRGWGYNEQFF | TGCAGTGCTGAGGGTCGAGGTAGGGGGTGGGGGTACAATGAGCAGTTCTTC
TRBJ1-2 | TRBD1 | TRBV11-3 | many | CATQGANYGYTF | TGTGCCACCCAGGGGGCTAACTATGGCTACACCTTC